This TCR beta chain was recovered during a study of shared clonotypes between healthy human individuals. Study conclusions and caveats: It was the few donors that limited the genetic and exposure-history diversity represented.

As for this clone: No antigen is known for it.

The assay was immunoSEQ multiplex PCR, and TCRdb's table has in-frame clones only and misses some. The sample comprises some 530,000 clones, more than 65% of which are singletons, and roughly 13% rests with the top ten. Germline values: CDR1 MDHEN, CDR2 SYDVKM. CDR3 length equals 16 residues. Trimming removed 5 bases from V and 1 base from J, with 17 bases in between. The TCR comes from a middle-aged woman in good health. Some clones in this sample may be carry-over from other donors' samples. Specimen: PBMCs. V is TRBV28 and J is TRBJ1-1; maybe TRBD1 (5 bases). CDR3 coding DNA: TGTGCCAGCAGTCCCACCCCCGGCGGGGGGAACACTGAAGCTTTCTTT. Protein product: CASSPTPGGGNTEAFF. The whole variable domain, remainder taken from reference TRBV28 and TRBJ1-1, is DVKVTQSSRYLVKRTGEKVFLECVQDMDHENMFWYRQDPGLGLRLIYFSYDVKMKEKGDIPEGYSVSREKKERFSLILESASTNQTSMYLCASSPTPGGGNTEAFFGQGTRLTVV.